These T cell receptor beta chains were read from a single sample in a study of CD8+ T cells in alopecia areata. The method was immunoSEQ multiplex PCR; TCRdb's version includes in-frame clones alone and lacks a portion of them. This table has about 70,000 clones, approximately 43% appearing once. The sample here was CD8+ T cells sorted from blood, taken at week 0. Receptors originate from a human donor with alopecia areata. Each CDR3 is given with its conserved first and last residue. The D gene is left open where the match is weak. Size tells how often a clone was seen (once, few, many) or the class of an expanded clone, and some rows leave it out.

v_gene	len	j_gene	d_gene	abundance	CDR3aa	CDR3nt
TRBV6-6	14	TRBJ1-5	-	-	CASAKVQGHQPQHF	TGTGCCAGCGCAAAGGTACAGGGCCATCAGCCCCAGCATTTT
TRBV28	16	TRBJ2-2	-	few	CASSFNTGSLTGELFF	TGTGCCAGCAGTTTTAACACAGGGAGTCTCACCGGGGAGCTGTTTTTT
TRBV30	13	TRBJ2-7	-	-	CAWSLGPGYEQYF	TGTGCCTGGAGTTTGGGGCCAGGGTACGAGCAGTACTTC
TRBV7-3	14	TRBJ2-7	-	-	CASSLEASAYEQYF	TGTGCCAGCAGCTTAGAGGCTAGCGCCTACGAGCAGTACTTC
TRBV9	16	TRBJ2-3	TRBD2	few	CASSVATSGSTDTQYF	TGTGCCAGCAGCGTAGCGACTAGCGGGAGTACAGATACGCAGTATTTT
TRBV10-3	14	TRBJ2-5	-	-	CAISEEGFQETQYF	TGTGCCATCAGTGAGGAGGGTTTCCAAGAGACCCAGTACTTC
TRBV6-6	14	TRBJ2-7	TRBD2	-	CASQLAGGSDEQYF	TGTGCCAGCCAGCTAGCGGGAGGTTCGGACGAGCAGTACTTC
TRBV7-9	12	TRBJ2-1	-	-	CASSLLDNEQFF	TGTGCCAGCAGCTTATTGGACAATGAGCAGTTCTTC
TRBV19	14	TRBJ2-1	-	medium-sized	CASSSFRAGDEQFF	TGTGCCAGTAGTTCCTTTCGCGCGGGTGATGAGCAGTTCTTC
TRBV11-2	15	TRBJ2-1	-	-	CASSLEVSPNYEQFF	TGTGCCAGCAGCTTAGAGGTCAGCCCCAACTACGAGCAGTTCTTC
TRBV5-1	14	TRBJ2-7	-	-	CASRSLGYSFEQYF	TGCGCCAGCAGGTCGCTCGGGTATTCCTTCGAGCAGTACTTC
TRBV25-1	11	TRBJ1-4	-	-	CASSGQDILFF	TGTGCCAGCAGTGGTCAGGATATACTGTTTTTT
TRBV29-1	15	TRBJ2-7	-	few	CSVDGVGGLTYEQYF	TGCAGCGTTGATGGAGTCGGGGGGCTGACCTACGAGCAGTACTTC
TRBV10-2	13	TRBJ1-4	-	few	CASTNRLEEKLFF	TGCGCCAGCACAAACAGGTTGGAAGAAAAACTGTTTTTT
TRBV2	15	TRBJ2-7	-	-	CASSEVVRQGREQYF	TGTGCCAGCAGTGAAGTTGTACGGCAGGGACGCGAGCAGTACTTC
TRBV11-2	13	TRBJ1-5	-	-	CASSLDQSQPQHF	TGTGCCAGCAGCTTAGACCAGAGTCAGCCCCAGCATTTT
TRBV27	15	TRBJ2-3	TRBD2	few	CASSEIAGGTDTQYF	TGTGCCAGCAGTGAAATAGCGGGGGGCACAGATACGCAGTATTTT
TRBV7-9	12	TRBJ2-7	-	-	CASSFPGSEQYF	TGTGCCAGCAGCTTTCCGGGATCCGAGCAGTACTTC
TRBV7-9	15	TRBJ2-7	TRBD1	-	CASSSPGTGIYEQYF	TGTGCCAGCAGCTCGCCCGGGACAGGGATTTACGAGCAGTACTTC
TRBV29-1	12	TRBJ1-2	-	few	CSVDAGNYGYTF	TGCAGCGTTGACGCAGGGAACTATGGCTACACCTTC
TRBV7-3	14	TRBJ2-7	-	-	CASSLNHWGHEQYF	TGTGCCAGCAGCCTCAACCACTGGGGGCACGAGCAGTACTTC
TRBV29-1	15	TRBJ2-1	-	-	CSVVLLAHLNNEQFF	TGCAGCGTTGTCTTGCTAGCGCACCTAAACAATGAGCAGTTCTTC
TRBV2	16	TRBJ2-7	-	few	CASSEALRDHRYEQYF	TGTGCCAGCAGTGAAGCCTTGCGGGACCACCGGTACGAGCAGTACTTC
TRBV7-9	12	TRBJ1-5	-	-	CASSSPHQPQHF	TGTGCCAGCAGCTCTCCACATCAGCCCCAGCATTTT
TRBV19	15	TRBJ2-1	-	few	CASSIGFSSYNEQFF	TGTGCCAGTAGTATCGGGTTCTCCTCCTACAATGAGCAGTTCTTC
TRBV30	14	TRBJ2-7	-	many	CAWSLLAEADEQYF	TGTGCCTGGAGCCTTCTAGCTGAGGCGGACGAGCAGTACTTC
TRBV9	13	TRBJ2-3	TRBD1	-	CASSGNRGRWQYF	TGTGCCAGCAGCGGAAACAGGGGAAGATGGCAGTATTTT
TRBV27	16	TRBJ2-5	TRBD1	-	CASSFGGQGQEETQYF	TGTGCCAGCAGTTTCGGGGGACAGGGTCAGGAGGAGACCCAGTACTTC
TRBV29-1	16	TRBJ2-1	TRBD2	-	CSVGGLAGGPNNEQFF	TGCAGCGTTGGGGGACTAGCGGGAGGGCCCAACAATGAGCAGTTCTTC
TRBV29-1	15	TRBJ2-5	TRBD2	few	CSVGTSGRVGETQYF	TGCAGCGTTGGAACTAGCGGGAGGGTCGGGGAGACCCAGTACTTC
TRBV7-8	14	TRBJ1-5	-	once	CASSDRTGNQPQHF	TGTGCCAGCAGCGATCGGACAGGCAATCAGCCCCAGCATTTT
TRBV4-3	15	TRBJ2-5	TRBD2	few	CASSQDSSGSETQYF	TGCGCCAGCAGCCAAGACTCTAGCGGGAGTGAGACCCAGTACTTC
TRBV2	12	TRBJ2-7	-	many	CASDSQTFEQYF	TGTGCCAGTGACAGCCAGACCTTCGAGCAGTACTTC
TRBV5-6	14	TRBJ2-7	-	-	CASSGRDGAYEQYF	TGTGCCAGCAGCGGCCGGGACGGGGCCTACGAGCAGTACTTC
TRBV5-1	16	TRBJ2-1	TRBD2	few	CASREPGGSSYNEQFF	TGCGCCAGCAGGGAACCGGGGGGGAGCTCCTACAATGAGCAGTTCTTC
TRBV4-1	12	TRBJ2-5	-	once	CASSGDGETQYF	TGCGCCAGCAGCGGGGACGGCGAGACCCAGTACTTC
TRBV6-5	15	TRBJ1-1	-	-	CASSYWQGTGTEAFF	TGTGCCAGCAGTTACTGGCAGGGGACGGGCACTGAAGCTTTCTTT
TRBV29-1	14	TRBJ2-7	-	few	CSVEVGAGGYEQYF	TGCAGCGTTGAAGTTGGGGCAGGAGGCTACGAGCAGTACTTC
TRBV29-1	15	TRBJ2-1	-	-	CSVETGQTGDNEQFF	TGCAGCGTTGAAACGGGCCAGACCGGCGACAATGAGCAGTTCTTC
TRBV29-1	12	TRBJ2-1	TRBD2	few	CSVGLALGEQFF	TGCAGCGTAGGACTAGCTCTAGGTGAGCAGTTCTTC
TRBV7-9	14	TRBJ2-5	-	-	CASSLLAIQETQYF	TGTGCCAGCAGCTTACTTGCGATCCAAGAGACCCAGTACTTC
TRBV27	11	TRBJ2-1	-	-	CASSLGDEQFF	TGTGCCAGCAGCCTAGGCGATGAGCAGTTCTTC
TRBV6-5	12	TRBJ2-2	-	-	CASSYDTRELFF	TGTGCCAGCAGTTACGACACCCGGGAGCTGTTTTTT
TRBV18	14	TRBJ2-7	-	-	CASSPRDGGYEQYF	TGTGCCAGCTCACCACGGGACGGGGGCTACGAGCAGTACTTC
TRBV2	17	TRBJ2-1	-	-	CASSEPGMYESYNEQFF	TGTGCCAGCAGTGAACCCGGGATGTACGAGTCCTACAATGAGCAGTTCTTC
TRBV2	16	TRBJ2-1	-	-	CANRGASGTAYNEQFF	TGTGCCAACCGGGGGGCCTCCGGGACAGCTTACAATGAGCAGTTCTTC
TRBV29-1	11	TRBJ2-3	-	-	CSGQGLGTQYF	TGCAGCGGGCAGGGGCTGGGTACGCAGTATTTT
TRBV7-6	14	TRBJ2-7	-	-	CASSLNRRNYEQYF	TGTGCCAGCAGCTTGAACCGACGGAACTACGAGCAGTACTTC
TRBV19	15	TRBJ2-7	TRBD1	-	CASSAQTGNVREQYF	TGTGCCAGTAGTGCGCAGACAGGGAATGTTCGCGAGCAGTACTTC
TRBV5-1	13	TRBJ2-7	-	few	CASSFSRSYEQYF	TGCGCCAGCAGCTTCTCACGATCCTACGAGCAGTACTTC
TRBV25-1	18	TRBJ2-3	TRBD2	once	CASSERPGLAGLESTQYF	TGTGCCAGCAGTGAGCGTCCGGGGCTAGCGGGGCTTGAGAGTACGCAGTATTTT
TRBV29-1	13	TRBJ2-7	-	few	CSVEDHSTYEQYF	TGCAGCGTTGAAGACCACAGTACCTACGAGCAGTACTTC
TRBV6-5	14	TRBJ1-1	-	-	CASSYRGRYAEAFF	TGTGCCAGCAGTTACCGGGGCAGGTACGCTGAAGCTTTCTTT
TRBV27	15	TRBJ2-7	-	few	CASSFRHGEGYEQYF	TGTGCCAGCAGTTTTCGGCATGGTGAAGGCTACGAGCAGTACTTC
TRBV23-1	15	TRBJ2-5	-	-	CASSGEEADQETQYF	TGCGCCAGCAGTGGCGAGGAGGCGGACCAAGAGACCCAGTACTTC
TRBV30	16	TRBJ2-7	TRBD2	-	CAWSPLAAGGPYEQYF	TGTGCCTGGAGCCCACTAGCGGCCGGAGGGCCCTACGAGCAGTACTTC
TRBV6-5	11	TRBJ2-5	-	-	CASSLKETQYF	TGTGCCAGCAGTTTGAAAGAGACCCAGTACTTC
TRBV10-3	15	TRBJ2-5	-	-	CAISGSTSTQETQYF	TGTGCCATCAGTGGGTCAACTAGTACCCAAGAGACCCAGTACTTC
TRBV7-3	16	TRBJ1-5	-	-	CASSPYEGQVGSPQHF	TGTGCCAGCAGCCCCTATGAGGGGCAGGTCGGATCGCCCCAGCATTTT